A selection of T cell receptor beta chains follows, all from one sample in a study. TCRdb processed the 5' RACE reads anew with MiXCR; each CDR3 protein has one entry. The profile shows about 6,600 distinct CDR3 sequences, around 60% of them singletons. Material: tumor-infiltrating memory CD4+ T cells sorted from the breast tumor. These receptors were obtained from a female donor with breast cancer. The conserved cysteine and the conserved F or W are not part of the CDR3 here. A D gene is named only where the DNA matches it firmly.

V gene,D gene,CDR3 protein
TRBV20-1,NA,SARGGADSNQPQH
TRBV20-1,TRBD2,SAFKRDSSYNEQF
TRBV4-1,TRBD2,ASSQGLAGRVGELF
TRBV5-1,TRBD1,ASSYGQESYEQY
TRBV5-1,NA,ASSLASRSQGYEQY
TRBV20-1,TRBD2,SARDRLAGKETQY
TRBV7-8,NA,ASSPRYREKKTDTQY
TRBV3-1,TRBD1,ASSPRQGSYGYT
TRBV10-3,TRBD2,AIRGTTSGANVLT
TRBV6-5,TRBD1,ASSRRQGASTEAF
TRBV5-1,NA,ASRWAGGSTDTQY
TRBV10-3,NA,AISDAGAGANVLT
TRBV20-1,TRBD1,SASPQTGMIVGYT
TRBV2,NA,ASSFGRIGGAF
TRBV25-1,NA,ASSESVDYGYT
TRBV2,TRBD1,ASSQRDRGEGYT
TRBV20-1,NA,SASTDRQNIQY
TRBV12-3/TRBV12-4,TRBD1,ASSLGTGGTYEQY
TRBV20-1,TRBD1,SARQGAILNYT
TRBV6-1,TRBD1,ASSSGQGSGNTIY
TRBV7-9,TRBD1,ASSLPAGGYCSNQPQH
TRBV7-6,TRBD2,ASSSLAGERQF
TRBV5-1,NA,ASSLVGIRRSGYT
TRBV4-2,NA,ASSGADTDTQY
TRBV6-5,NA,ASWDQLKYEQY
TRBV5-1,NA,ASSLVAGSNTGELF
TRBV6-5,TRBD1,ASSSYSGQGNNEQF
TRBV10-3,TRBD2,AISGLGLAGYTGELF
TRBV19,TRBD1,ASSSSSTGLKVTQY
TRBV29-1,NA,SVADGQHGYT
TRBV7-9,NA,ASSFIVNTEAF
TRBV5-1,NA,ASSYGGTEAF
TRBV20-1,NA,SARDSVAGYGYT
TRBV20-1,NA,SARVLARYQETQY
TRBV20-1,TRBD1,SARQGARSYEQY
TRBV4-2,NA,ASSQEQGTQY
TRBV6-2/TRBV6-3,NA,ASSPTVLYEQY
TRBV7-2,NA,ASSQNPNSPLH
TRBV5-1,NA,ASTKGYEQY
TRBV5-1,TRBD1,ASRLDRGEYNEQF
TRBV5-1,NA,ASSLGNPGRTSTDTQY
TRBV5-1,NA,ASRRALNSYEQY